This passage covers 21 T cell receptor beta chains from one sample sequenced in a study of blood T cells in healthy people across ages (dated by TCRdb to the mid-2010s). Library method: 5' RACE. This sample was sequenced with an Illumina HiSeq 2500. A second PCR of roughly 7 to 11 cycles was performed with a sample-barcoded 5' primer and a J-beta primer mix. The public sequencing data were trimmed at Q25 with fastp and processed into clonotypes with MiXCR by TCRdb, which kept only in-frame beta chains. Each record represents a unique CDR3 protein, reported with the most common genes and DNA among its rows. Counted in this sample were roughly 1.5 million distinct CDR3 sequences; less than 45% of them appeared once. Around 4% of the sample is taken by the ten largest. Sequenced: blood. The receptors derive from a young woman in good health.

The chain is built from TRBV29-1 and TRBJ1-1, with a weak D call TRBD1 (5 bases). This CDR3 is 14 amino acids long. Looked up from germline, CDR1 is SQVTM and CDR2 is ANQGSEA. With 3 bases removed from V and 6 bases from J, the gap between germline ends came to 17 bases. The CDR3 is CSVEEPWGGSEAFF. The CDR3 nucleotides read TGCAGCGTTGAGGAACCGTGGGGGGGTTCTGAAGCTTTCTTT. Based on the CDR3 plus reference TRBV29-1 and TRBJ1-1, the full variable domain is SAVISQKPSRDICQRGTSLTIQCQVDSQVTMMFWYRQQPGQSLTLIATANQGSEATYESGFVIDKFPISRPNLTFSTLTVSNMSPEDSSIYLCSVEEPWGGSEAFFGQGTRLTVV.

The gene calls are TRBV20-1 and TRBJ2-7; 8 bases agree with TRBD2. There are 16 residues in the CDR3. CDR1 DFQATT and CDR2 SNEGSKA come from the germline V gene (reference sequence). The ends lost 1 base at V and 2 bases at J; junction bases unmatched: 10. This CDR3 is CSARAVISGMAYEQYF. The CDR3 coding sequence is TGCAGTGCTAGAGCTGTGATTAGCGGGATGGCCTACGAGCAGTACTTC.

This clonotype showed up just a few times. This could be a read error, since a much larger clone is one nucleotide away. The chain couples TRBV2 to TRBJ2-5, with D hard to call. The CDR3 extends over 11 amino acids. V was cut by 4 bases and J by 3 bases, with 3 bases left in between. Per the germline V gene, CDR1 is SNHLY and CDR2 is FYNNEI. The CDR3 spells CASSVKETQYF. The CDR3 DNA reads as TGTGCCAGCAGTGTTAAAGAGACCCAGTACTTC.

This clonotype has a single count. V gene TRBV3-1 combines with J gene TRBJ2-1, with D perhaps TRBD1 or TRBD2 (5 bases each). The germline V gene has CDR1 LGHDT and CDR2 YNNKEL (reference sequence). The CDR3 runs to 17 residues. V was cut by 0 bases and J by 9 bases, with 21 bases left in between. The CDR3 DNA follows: TGTGCCAGCAGCCAAGAAACTAGTTTGGGGCGACAGTTTGAGCAGTTCTTC. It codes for CASSQETSLGRQFEQFF.

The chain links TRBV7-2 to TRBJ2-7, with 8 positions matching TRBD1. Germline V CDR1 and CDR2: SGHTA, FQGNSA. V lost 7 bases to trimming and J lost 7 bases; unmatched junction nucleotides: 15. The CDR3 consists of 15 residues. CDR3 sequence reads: CASNHRDRQYNEQYF. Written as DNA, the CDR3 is TGTGCCAGCAACCACCGGGACAGGCAATACAATGAGCAGTACTTC.

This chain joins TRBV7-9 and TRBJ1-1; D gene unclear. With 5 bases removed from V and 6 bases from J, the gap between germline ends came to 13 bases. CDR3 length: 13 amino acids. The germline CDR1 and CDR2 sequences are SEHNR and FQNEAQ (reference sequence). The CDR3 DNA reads TGTGCCAGCAGCCCCGGGTCGATCCCTGAAGCTTTCTTT. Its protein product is CASSPGSIPEAFF.

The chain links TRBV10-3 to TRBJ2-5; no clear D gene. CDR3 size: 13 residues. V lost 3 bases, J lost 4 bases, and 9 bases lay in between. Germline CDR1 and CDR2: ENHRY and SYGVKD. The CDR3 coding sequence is TGTGCCATCAGTGACCCGGAACTAGAGACCCAGTACTTC. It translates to CAISDPELETQYF.

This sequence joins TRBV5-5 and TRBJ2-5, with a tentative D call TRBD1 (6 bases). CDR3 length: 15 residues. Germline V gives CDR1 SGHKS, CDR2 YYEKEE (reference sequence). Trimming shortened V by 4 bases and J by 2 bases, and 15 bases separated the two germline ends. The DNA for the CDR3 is TGTGCCAGCAGCGGCAGGACAGCAACACAAGAGACCCAGTACTTC. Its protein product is CASSGRTATQETQYF.

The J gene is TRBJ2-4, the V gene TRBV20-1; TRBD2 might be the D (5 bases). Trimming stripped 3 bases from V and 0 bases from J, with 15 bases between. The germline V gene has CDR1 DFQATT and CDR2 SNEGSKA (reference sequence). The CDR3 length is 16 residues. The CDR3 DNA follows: TGCAGTGCTAGTGGTTCGGCAGGACTAGCCAAAAACATTCAGTACTTC. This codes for CSASGSAGLAKNIQYF.

The CDR3 sequence is CASSFSRASTDTQYF. The CDR3 DNA reads TGTGCCAGCAGTTTTTCGCGGGCTAGCACAGATACGCAGTATTTT. The chain is built from TRBV27 and TRBJ2-3, with a possible D match to TRBD2 (5 bases). The CDR3 runs 15 residues. Trimming took off 3 bases at V and 0 bases at J, with 10 bases between the two ends. Germline CDR1 reads MNHEY; CDR2 reads SMNVEV (reference sequence).

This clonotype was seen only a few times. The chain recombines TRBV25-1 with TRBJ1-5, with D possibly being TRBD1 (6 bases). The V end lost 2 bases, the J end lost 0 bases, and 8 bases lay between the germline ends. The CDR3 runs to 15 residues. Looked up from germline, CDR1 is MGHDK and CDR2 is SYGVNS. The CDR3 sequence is CASSEGQISNQPQHF. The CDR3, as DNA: TGTGCCAGCAGTGAAGGACAGATTAGCAATCAGCCCCAGCATTTT. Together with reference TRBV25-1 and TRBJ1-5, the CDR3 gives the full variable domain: EADIYQTPRYLVIGTGKKITLECSQTMGHDKMYWYQQDPGMELHLIHYSYGVNSTEKGDLSSESTVSRIRTEHFPLTLESARPSHTSQYLCASSEGQISNQPQHFGDGTRLSIL.

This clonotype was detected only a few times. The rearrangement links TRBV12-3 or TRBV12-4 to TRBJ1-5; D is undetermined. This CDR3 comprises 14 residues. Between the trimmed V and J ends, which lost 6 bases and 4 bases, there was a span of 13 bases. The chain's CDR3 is CASSPVGRNQPQHF. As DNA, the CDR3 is TGTGCCAGCAGCCCAGTAGGACGAAATCAGCCCCAGCATTTT.

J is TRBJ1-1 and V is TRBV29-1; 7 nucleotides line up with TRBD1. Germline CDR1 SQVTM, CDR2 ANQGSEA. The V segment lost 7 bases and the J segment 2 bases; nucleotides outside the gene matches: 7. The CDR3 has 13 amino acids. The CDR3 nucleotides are TGCAGCGCCTCTGACAGGGCTAACACTGAAGCTTTCTTT. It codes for CSASDRANTEAFF. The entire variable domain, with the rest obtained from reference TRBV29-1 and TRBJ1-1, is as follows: SAVISQKPSRDICQRGTSLTIQCQVDSQVTMMFWYRQQPGQSLTLIATANQGSEATYESGFVIDKFPISRPNLTFSTLTVSNMSPEDSSIYLCSASDRANTEAFFGQGTRLTVV.

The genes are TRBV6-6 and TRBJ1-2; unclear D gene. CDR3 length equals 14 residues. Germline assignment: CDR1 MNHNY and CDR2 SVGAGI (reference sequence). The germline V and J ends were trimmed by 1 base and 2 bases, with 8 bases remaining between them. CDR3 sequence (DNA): TGTGCCAGCAGTTACTTCGGCGTAAACTATGGCTACACCTTC. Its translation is CASSYFGVNYGYTF.

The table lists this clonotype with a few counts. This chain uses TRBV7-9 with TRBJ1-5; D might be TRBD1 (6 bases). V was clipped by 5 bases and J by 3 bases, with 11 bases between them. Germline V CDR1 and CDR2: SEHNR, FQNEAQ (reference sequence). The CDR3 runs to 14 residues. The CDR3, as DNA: TGTGCCAGCAGCCAGACAGGTTACAATCAGCCCCAGCATTTT. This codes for CASSQTGYNQPQHF.

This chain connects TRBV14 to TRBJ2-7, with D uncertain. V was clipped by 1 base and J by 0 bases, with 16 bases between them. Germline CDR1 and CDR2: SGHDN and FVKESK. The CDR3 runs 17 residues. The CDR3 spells CASSQGRLLVPSYEQYF. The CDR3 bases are TGTGCCAGCAGCCAAGGGCGTCTTCTAGTCCCCTCCTACGAGCAGTACTTC.

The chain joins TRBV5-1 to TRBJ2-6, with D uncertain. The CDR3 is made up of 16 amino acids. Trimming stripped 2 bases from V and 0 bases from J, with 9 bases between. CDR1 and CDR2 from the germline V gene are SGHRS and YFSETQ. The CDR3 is CASSLQPVSGANVLTF. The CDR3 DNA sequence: TGCGCCAGCAGCTTACAGCCTGTCTCTGGGGCCAACGTCCTGACTTTC.

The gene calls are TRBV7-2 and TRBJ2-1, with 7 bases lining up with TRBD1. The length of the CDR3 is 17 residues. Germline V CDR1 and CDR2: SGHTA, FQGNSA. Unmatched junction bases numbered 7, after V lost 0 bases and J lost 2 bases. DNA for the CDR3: TGTGCCAGCAGCTTAGCGTTTAAGGGGGCGACCTACAATGAGCAGTTCTTC. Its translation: CASSLAFKGATYNEQFF.

CDR3 region: CAISESLKGYNEQFF. CDR3 in DNA: TGTGCCATCAGTGAGTCTCTAAAAGGGTATAATGAGCAGTTCTTC. The genes are TRBV10-3 and TRBJ2-1; D is unclear. Trimming left V 0 bases short and J 7 bases short, with 13 bases between. CDR3 length: 15 residues. Germline lookup yields CDR1 ENHRY and CDR2 SYGVKD.

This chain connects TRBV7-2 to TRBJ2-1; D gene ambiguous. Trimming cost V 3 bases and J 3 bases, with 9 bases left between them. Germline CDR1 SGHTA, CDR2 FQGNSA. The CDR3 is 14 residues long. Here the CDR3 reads CASSLIGYYNEQFF. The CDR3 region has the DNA TGTGCCAGCAGCTTGATAGGTTACTACAATGAGCAGTTCTTC.

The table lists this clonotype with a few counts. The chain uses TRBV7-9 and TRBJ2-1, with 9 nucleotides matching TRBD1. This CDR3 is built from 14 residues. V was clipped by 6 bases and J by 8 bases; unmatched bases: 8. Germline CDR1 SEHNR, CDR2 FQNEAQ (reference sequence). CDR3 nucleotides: TGTGCCAGCAGTTACCTGGACAGGGGAGATGAGCAGTTCTTC. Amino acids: CASSYLDRGDEQFF.